The 18 T cell receptor beta chains below were found in one sample sequenced in a study of graft-versus-host responses after intestinal transplantation. Their specific antigens are unknown. Produced via immunoSEQ multiplex PCR; TCRdb's table is partial and in-frame only. The sample records roughly 90,000 clones, around 89% being singletons. This specimen consisted of unstimulated CD4+ T cells sorted from spleen or lymph node cells, obtained before transplant. These receptors were collected from a human donor who was the organ donor for an intestinal transplant.

This clone was picked up one time. V gene TRBV28 combines with J gene TRBJ2-5; possible D gene TRBD2, 7 bases. The V end was cut by 6 bases, the J end by 7 bases, with 24 bases between. Germline V gene sequence: CDR1 MDHEN, CDR2 SYDVKM. The CDR3 has 16 amino acids. The CDR3 spells CASSLITGGLTGTQYF. CDR3 bases: TGTGCCAGCAGCCTGATTACGGGGGGCCTTACGGGGACCCAGTACTTC.

The gene calls are TRBV2 and TRBJ2-1, with 10 bases lining up with TRBD1. The germline V gene has CDR1 SNHLY and CDR2 FYNNEI. Germline trimming cut 9 bases from V and 2 bases from J; bases unmatched to any gene: 1. CDR3 length equals 13 residues. The CDR3 spells CARGQGAYNEQFF. DNA for the CDR3: TGTGCCAGAGGACAGGGGGCCTACAATGAGCAGTTCTTC. The whole variable domain, filled in from reference TRBV2 and TRBJ2-1, reads EPEVTQTPSHQVTQMGQEVILRCVPISNHLYFYWYRQILGQKVEFLVSFYNNEISEKSEIFDDQFSVERPDGSNFTLKIRSTKLEDSAMYFCARGQGAYNEQFFGPGTRLTVL.

The V call is TRBV6-1, the J call TRBJ2-1; 7 positions agree with TRBD1. Germline V CDR1 and CDR2: MNHNS, SASEGT. CDR3 length: 13 amino acids. V was clipped by 9 bases and J by 4 bases; unmatched bases: 6. The CDR3 bases are TGTGCCAGGACCGGGACAGAATACAATGAGCAGTTCTTC. Translating it yields CARTGTEYNEQFF.

The gene calls are TRBV7-2 and TRBJ2-5, with 12 bases aligning to TRBD2. Germline loops: CDR1 SGHTA, CDR2 FQGNSA. The V gene end was trimmed by 5 bases and the J gene end by 0 bases; junction bases not matched to a gene: 7. CDR3 size: 17 residues. The CDR3 DNA reads TGTGCCAGCAGCCGATCTGGACTAGCGGGGTACCAAGAGACCCAGTACTTC. Translating it yields CASSRSGLAGYQETQYF. Combining the CDR3 with reference TRBV7-2 and TRBJ2-5 gives the whole variable domain GAGVSQSPSNKVTEKGKDVELRCDPISGHTALYWYRQSLGQGLEFLIYFQGNSAPDKSGLPSDRFSAERTGGSVSTLTIQRTQQEDSAVYLCASSRSGLAGYQETQYFGPGTRLLVL.

The V gene is TRBV19, the J gene TRBJ1-6; 7 bases align to TRBD1. The ends lost 5 bases at V and 9 bases at J; junction bases unmatched: 10. The CDR3 consists of 15 residues. Germline V gene data show CDR1 as LNHDA and CDR2 as SQIVND (reference sequence). The CDR3 spells CASSAGQALPSPLHF. The CDR3 DNA sequence: TGTGCCAGTAGTGCCGGACAGGCACTGCCTTCACCCCTCCACTTT. Using reference TRBV19 and TRBJ1-6 for the parts outside the CDR3, the full variable domain is DGGITQSPKYLFRKEGQNVTLSCEQNLNHDAMYWYRQDPGQGLRLIYYSQIVNDFQKGDIAEGYSVSREKKESFPLTVTSAQKNPTAFYLCASSAGQALPSPLHFGNGTRLTVT.

The chain carries TRBV4-1 and TRBJ2-5; D is uncertain. The ends were cut back, 0 bases at V and 0 bases at J, with 14 bases in the middle. CDR1 and CDR2 (germline): MGHRA, YSYEKL. This CDR3 comprises 17 residues. As DNA, the CDR3 is TGCGCCAGCAGCCAAGATCGTAGCACAACGTACCAAGAGACCCAGTACTTC. It specifies CASSQDRSTTYQETQYF.

This sequence joins TRBV18 and TRBJ1-1; TRBD1 might be the D (6 bases). The V end was cut by 3 bases, the J end by 3 bases, with 17 bases between. The germline gives CDR1 KGHSH, CDR2 LQKENI. The CDR3 has 16 residues. CDR3 DNA sequence: TGTGCCAGCTCACCCCTCCGGGGAGGGGGAGACACTGAAGCTTTCTTT. Protein: CASSPLRGGGDTEAFF.

The chain uses TRBV6-6 and TRBJ1-1, with D tentatively TRBD1 (6 bases). The germline V gene has CDR1 MNHNY and CDR2 SVGAGI (reference sequence). The CDR3 totals 15 residues. The V gene lost 4 bases and the J gene lost 3 bases, with 15 bases spanning the gap. CDR3 residues: CASSFLGGPDTEAFF. The CDR3 DNA is TGTGCCAGCAGTTTCCTCGGGGGGCCGGACACTGAAGCTTTCTTT.

The V gene is TRBV20-1, the J gene TRBJ2-3, with D hard to call. CDR1 DFQATT and CDR2 SNEGSKA come from the germline V gene (reference sequence). This CDR3 contains 11 residues. The germline V and J ends were trimmed by 6 bases and 4 bases, with 8 bases remaining between them. The CDR3 DNA reads as TGCAGTGCCCCCCATCCAGATACGCAGTATTTT. Its protein is CSAPHPDTQYF.

This clone was counted between two and nine times. The chain carries TRBV7-2 and TRBJ1-2, with D unresolved. Germline-derived CDR1 and CDR2 are SGHTA and FQGNSA. The CDR3 has 13 amino acids. The ends were cut back, 5 bases at V and 4 bases at J, with 11 bases in the middle. The CDR3 is CASSPREGYGYTF. In DNA form, the CDR3 reads TGTGCCAGCAGCCCGAGGGAGGGCTATGGCTACACCTTC.

The chain uses TRBV18 and TRBJ1-4, with a possible D match to TRBD1 (5 bases). This CDR3 has 13 amino acids. Looked up from germline, CDR1 is KGHSH and CDR2 is LQKENI. V gave up 4 bases and J gave up 6 bases, with 9 bases separating them. This chain's CDR3 is CASSQGMDEKLFF. CDR3 nucleotide sequence: TGTGCCAGCTCACAGGGGATGGATGAAAAACTGTTTTTT. Full variable domain (remainder filled in from reference TRBV18 and TRBJ1-4): NAGVMQNPRHLVRRRGQEARLRCSPMKGHSHVYWYRQLPEEGLKFMVYLQKENIIDESGMPKERFSAEFPKEGPSILRIQQVVRGDSAAYFCASSQGMDEKLFFGSGTQLSVL.

The J gene is TRBJ2-3, the V gene TRBV27, with D perhaps matching TRBD2 (5 bases). Deletions cut 6 bases from V and 2 bases from J, with 15 bases between. This CDR3 is built from 15 residues. Germline V gene sequence: CDR1 MNHEY, CDR2 SMNVEV (reference sequence). This CDR3 is CASRSGETVTDTQYF. DNA of the CDR3: TGTGCCAGCAGGAGTGGGGAGACTGTCACAGATACGCAGTATTTT.

This clone is a singleton in its sample. This sequence joins TRBV6-6 and TRBJ2-7; weak D call: TRBD1 (5 bases). Per germline, CDR1 MNHNY and CDR2 SVGAGI (reference sequence). The CDR3 is 13 amino acids. Trimming removed 5 bases at V and 7 bases at J, with 15 bases between. The CDR3 sequence: CASSTFPGAEQYF. For the CDR3, the DNA is TGTGCCAGCAGTACCTTTCCTGGGGCGGAGCAGTACTTC.

The chain carries TRBV5-1 and TRBJ2-1; no clear D gene. The CDR3 has 14 amino acids. The germline V gene has CDR1 SGHRS and CDR2 YFSETQ. V lost 1 base and J lost 6, with 11 bases in between. CDR3 in DNA: TGCGCCAGCAGCTTGAGTCTAGTTGCCAATGAGCAGTTCTTC. This gives the protein CASSLSLVANEQFF.

This CDR3 reads CASSRGKRENEQYF. For the CDR3, the DNA is TGCGCCAGCAGCCGGGGAAAGCGGGAGAACGAGCAGTACTTC. V gene TRBV5-1 combines with J gene TRBJ2-7; 8 bases fit TRBD2. The ends lost 4 bases at V and 5 bases at J; junction bases unmatched: 8. The CDR3 runs to 14 residues. The germline gives CDR1 SGHRS, CDR2 YFSETQ.

The CDR3 DNA reads as TGTGCCAGTAAGAGGGCGGGGGGCTCCTACAATGAGCAGTTCTTC. Translated, it gives CASKRAGGSYNEQFF. V usage is TRBV19 and J usage is TRBJ2-1; 8 positions match TRBD2. V was pared by 7 bases and J by 0 bases, with 5 bases of the junction left unmatched. The CDR3 runs 15 residues. Germline V lookup: CDR1 LNHDA, CDR2 SQIVND (reference sequence).

This chain links TRBV6-6 with TRBJ1-1; 8 bases fit TRBD1. The CDR3 is 13 amino acids. V was pared by 5 bases and J by 3 bases, with 2 bases of the junction left unmatched. Germline CDR1 reads MNHNY; CDR2 reads SVGAGI (reference sequence). CDR3 nucleotide sequence: TGTGCCAGCAGTCAGGGGGCTTACACTGAAGCTTTCTTT. Its translation: CASSQGAYTEAFF.

The chain has TRBV9 and TRBJ2-3; D is possibly TRBD1 (6 bases). V shed 3 bases and J shed 5 bases, with 10 bases lying between them. Germline lookup yields CDR1 SGDLS and CDR2 YYNGEE. This CDR3 has 13 amino acids. The CDR3 nucleotides read TGTGCCAGCAGCGGACAGGTTTTAGATACGCAGTATTTT. Its translation: CASSGQVLDTQYF.